The clone carrying this TCR beta chain was seen a handful of times. This specimen comes from a study of blood T cells in healthy people across ages. Germline CDR1 is DFQATT and CDR2 is SNEGSKA (reference sequence). J lost 6 bases, V lost 6 bases, and 7 bases had no gene match. This CDR3 has 13 residues. A J-beta primer mix and a sample-barcoded 5' primer were used in a second PCR of roughly 6 to 11 cycles. TCRdb itself ran the 5' RACE reads through MiXCR, one entry per CDR3 protein. The sample carries about 930,000 distinct CDR3 sequences, 29% recorded once. These sequences were also reported in another study, on T cells of mothers and their children.

The sequenced material came from blood. This clonotype was obtained from a woman aged 40 to 50 in good health. The J gene is TRBJ1-5, the V gene TRBV20-1; 8 bases agree with TRBD1. The DNA for the CDR3 is TGCAGTGCACTTGACAGGGGCCGTCAGCCCCAGCATTTT. Its translation is CSALDRGRQPQHF.